Sequencing of this T cell receptor beta chain was carried out in a study of blood T cell repertoires in COVID-19. The wider study: Some COVID-19 samples were acute and others convalescent; all came from the United States, Italy and Spain. PBMCs, B-cell-depleted T cells, or T cells provided the cDNA or gDNA that made up the material.

Per the original methods: Reference gene primer amplification in the assay estimated nucleated cell counts. Clones were sequenced by immunoSEQ multiplex PCR, and TCRdb holds only the in-frame ones, with some missing. V and J calls and clone size follow that table, whereas D and trimming were derived from the DNA. The table records about 190,000 clones, around four fifths of them present only once. The CDR3 runs 12 residues. Trimming removed 4 bases at V and 4 bases at J, with 8 bases between. Germline assignment: CDR1 SGHRS and CDR2 YFSETQ. The genes are TRBV5-1 and TRBJ2-5; no firm D call. This TCR was recovered from a woman in her 70s with active or convalescent COVID-19. Sequenced sample: peripheral blood. CDR3 bases: TGCGCCAGCAGCGGCGGCGGAGAGACCCAGTACTTC. Amino acid sequence: CASSGGGETQYF.